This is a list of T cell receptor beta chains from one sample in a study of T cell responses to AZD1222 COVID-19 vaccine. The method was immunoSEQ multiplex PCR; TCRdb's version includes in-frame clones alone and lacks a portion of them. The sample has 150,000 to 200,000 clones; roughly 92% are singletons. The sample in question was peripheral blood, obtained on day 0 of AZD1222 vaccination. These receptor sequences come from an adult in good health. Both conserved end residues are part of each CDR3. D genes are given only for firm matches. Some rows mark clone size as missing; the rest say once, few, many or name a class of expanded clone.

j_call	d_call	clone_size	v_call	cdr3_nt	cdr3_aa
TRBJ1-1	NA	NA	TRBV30	TGTGCCTGGAGGGCAGGGAGGGGAATGAACACTGAAGCTTTCTTT	CAWRAGRGMNTEAFF
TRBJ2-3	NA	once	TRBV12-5	TGTGCTAGTGGTTTGGCACCCGCCCAGGATACGCAGTATTTT	CASGLAPAQDTQYF
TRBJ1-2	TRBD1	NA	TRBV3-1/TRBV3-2	TGTGCCAGCAGCCTTAACGACAGGGTCTATGGCTACACCTTC	CASSLNDRVYGYTF
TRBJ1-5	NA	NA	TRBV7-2	TGTGCCAGCAGCTCCTCCAGGGGTGGCAATCAGCCCCAGCATTTT	CASSSSRGGNQPQHF
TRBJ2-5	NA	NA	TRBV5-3	TGTGCCAGAAGCTTGTGTATTAGGCCGGGGATTTGGGAGACCCAGTACTTC	CARSLCIRPGIWETQYF
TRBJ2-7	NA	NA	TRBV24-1	TGTGCCACCAGTGATTTGCACAGTGACTCCTACGAGCAGTACTTC	CATSDLHSDSYEQYF
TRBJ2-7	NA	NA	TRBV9	TGTGCCAGCAGCCCTCAAGGTACCTACGAGCAGTACTTC	CASSPQGTYEQYF
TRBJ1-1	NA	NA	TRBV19	TGTGCCAGTAGTATGTGGGATGAAGCTTTCTTT	CASSMWDEAFF
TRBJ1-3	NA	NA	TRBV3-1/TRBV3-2	TGTGCCAGCAGCCAACGGGACGGATGGAACACCATATATTTT	CASSQRDGWNTIYF
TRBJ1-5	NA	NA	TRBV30	TGTGCCTGGAGTGACGGACAGCTATATCAGCCCCAGCATTTT	CAWSDGQLYQPQHF
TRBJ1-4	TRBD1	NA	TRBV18	TGTGCCAGCTCACCGACAGGGGTCAATGAAAAACTGTTTTTT	CASSPTGVNEKLFF
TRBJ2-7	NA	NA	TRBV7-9	TGTGCCAGCAATCAGGGAGTCTACGAGCAGTACTTC	CASNQGVYEQYF
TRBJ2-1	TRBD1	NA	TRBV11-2	TGTGCCAGCAGCTCAAAAAGGGGGCGGTCCTACAATGAGCAGTTCTTC	CASSSKRGRSYNEQFF
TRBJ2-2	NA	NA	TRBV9	TGTGCCAGCAGCGTAGATCCGTTGAACACCGGGGAGCTGTTTTTT	CASSVDPLNTGELFF
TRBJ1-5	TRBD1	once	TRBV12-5	TGTGCTAGTGGTCCTACAGGGGGTTTTCAGCCCCAGCATTTT	CASGPTGGFQPQHF
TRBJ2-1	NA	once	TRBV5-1	TGCGCCAGCAGCTTGGATCCGGCCTTCGCCTACAATGAGCAGTTCTTC	CASSLDPAFAYNEQFF
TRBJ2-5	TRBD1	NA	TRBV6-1	TGTGCCAGCAGTTGGGGGACAGGAAGGCAAGAGACCCAGTACTTC	CASSWGTGRQETQYF
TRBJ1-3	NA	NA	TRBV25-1	TGTGCCAGCAGTGGCACCAGCAAGGCATATTTT	CASSGTSKAYF
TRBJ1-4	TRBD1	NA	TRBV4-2	TGTGCCAGCAGCCAGGGCCGACAGGGAGGTGGAAAACTGTTTTTT	CASSQGRQGGGKLFF
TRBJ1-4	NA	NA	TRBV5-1	TGCGCCAGCAGCTGGGGGACGGGTGAAAAACTGTTTTTT	CASSWGTGEKLFF
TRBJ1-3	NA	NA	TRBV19	TGTGCCAGTAGTCCCCCCGGTGGAAACACCATATATTTT	CASSPPGGNTIYF
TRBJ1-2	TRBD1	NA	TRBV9	TGTGCCAGCAGCGGACCCGGGACAGGCCATGGCTACACCTTC	CASSGPGTGHGYTF
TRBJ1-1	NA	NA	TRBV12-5	TGTGCTAGTGGCCTCAGATTGAACACTGAAGCTTTCTTT	CASGLRLNTEAFF
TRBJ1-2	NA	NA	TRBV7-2	TGTGCCAGCAGCTTAGACTCACAGGGAAACTATGGCTACACCTTC	CASSLDSQGNYGYTF
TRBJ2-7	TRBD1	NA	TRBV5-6	TGTGCCAGCAGCTTCCTGCAGGGGGCCGAGCAGTACTTC	CASSFLQGAEQYF
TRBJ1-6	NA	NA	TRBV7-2	TGTGCCAGCAGCTTAATAATGCCTAATTCACCCCTCCACTTT	CASSLIMPNSPLHF
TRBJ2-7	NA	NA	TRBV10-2	TGCGCCAGCAGTGAGGTGAAAGCGACTACCTACGAGCAGTACTTC	CASSEVKATTYEQYF
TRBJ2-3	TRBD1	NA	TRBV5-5	TGTGCCAGCAGCTTATTGCAGGGGGTGGGCACAGATACGCAGTATTTT	CASSLLQGVGTDTQYF
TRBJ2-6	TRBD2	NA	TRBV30	TGTGCCTGGAGTGTGTGGCGGGGGAGCTCTGGGGCCAACGTCCTGACTTTC	CAWSVWRGSSGANVLTF
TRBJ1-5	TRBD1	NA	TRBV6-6	TGTGCCAGCAGCGGACAGGGAAGAGGTCAGCCCCAGCATTTT	CASSGQGRGQPQHF
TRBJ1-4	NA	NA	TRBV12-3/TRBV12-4	TGTGCCAGCAGTTCCAGGGAAAAACTGTTTTTT	CASSSREKLFF
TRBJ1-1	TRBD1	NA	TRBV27	TGTGCCAGCAGTAAAGGGGGCCGCTTGAGCACTGAAGCTTTCTTT	CASSKGGRLSTEAFF
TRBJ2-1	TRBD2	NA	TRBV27	TGTGCCAGCAGTACCAGCGGGGGGGGCTACAATGAGCAGTTCTTC	CASSTSGGGYNEQFF
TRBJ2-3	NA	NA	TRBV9	TGTGCCAGCAGCGTAGGGGGCACAGATACGCAGTATTTT	CASSVGGTDTQYF
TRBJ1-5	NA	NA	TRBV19	TGTGCCAGTAGTATGTGGCAGGGAGGAGACAATCAGCCCCAGCATTTT	CASSMWQGGDNQPQHF
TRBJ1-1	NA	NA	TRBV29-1	TGCAGCGCCTTAGACAAGAACACTGAAGCTTTCTTT	CSALDKNTEAFF
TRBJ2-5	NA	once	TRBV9	TGTGCCAGCAGCGTAGGTCGGACCACGTACCAAGAGACCCAGTACTTC	CASSVGRTTYQETQYF
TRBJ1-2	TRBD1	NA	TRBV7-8	TGTGCCAGCAGCACACAGATACAGGGGGGAAGCTATGGCTACACCTTC	CASSTQIQGGSYGYTF
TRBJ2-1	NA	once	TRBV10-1	TGCGCCAGCAGTGATGTAGCGGACAATGAGCAGTTCTTC	CASSDVADNEQFF
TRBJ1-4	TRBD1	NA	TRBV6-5	TGTGCCAGCAGTAAACAGGGGCACTCAGAAAAACTGTTTTTT	CASSKQGHSEKLFF
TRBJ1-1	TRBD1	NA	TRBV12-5	TGTGCTAGTGGCTATTACAGGGGGCCGGACACTGAAGCTTTCTTT	CASGYYRGPDTEAFF
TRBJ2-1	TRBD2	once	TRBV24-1	TGTGCCACCGGCGGGGACTACGACAATGAGCAGTTCTTC	CATGGDYDNEQFF
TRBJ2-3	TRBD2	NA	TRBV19	TGTGCCAGCTTAACTAGCGGACGTAGCACAGATACGCAGTATTTT	CASLTSGRSTDTQYF
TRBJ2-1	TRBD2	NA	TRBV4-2	TGTGCCAGCAGCCAATCCCTGTGGGGACTAGTAAATGAGCAGTTCTTC	CASSQSLWGLVNEQFF
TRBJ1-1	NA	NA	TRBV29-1	TGCAGCGTTGCGATACAGGGATTGAGGACTGAAGCTTTCTTT	CSVAIQGLRTEAFF
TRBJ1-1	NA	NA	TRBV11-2	TGTGCCAGCAGCTTAGGTTCACAAGCTTTCTTT	CASSLGSQAFF
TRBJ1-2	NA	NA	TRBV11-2	TGTGCCAGCAGCTTATCGGGGGCGTATGGCTACACCTTC	CASSLSGAYGYTF
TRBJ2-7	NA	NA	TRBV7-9	TGTGCCAGCAGCCAAAGCAGGGGCTACGAGCAGTACTTC	CASSQSRGYEQYF
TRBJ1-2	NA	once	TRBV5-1	TGCGCCAGCAGTTACACAGGATACCCTACGTACAATGGCTACACCTTC	CASSYTGYPTYNGYTF
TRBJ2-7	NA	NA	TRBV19	TGTGCCAGTAGTACCGCGGAGGGGCGGAAGAACGAGCAGTACTTC	CASSTAEGRKNEQYF
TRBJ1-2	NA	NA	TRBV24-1	TGTGCCACCAGTGACCCCGCCAGGGACTATGGCTACACCTTC	CATSDPARDYGYTF
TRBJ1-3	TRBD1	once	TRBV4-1	TGCGCCAGCAGCCAACGGACCCGGGACAGGGGAAACACCATATATTTT	CASSQRTRDRGNTIYF
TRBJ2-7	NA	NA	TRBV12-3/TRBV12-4	TGTGCCAGCAGTTTCAGGGCCACCTACGAGCAGTACTTC	CASSFRATYEQYF
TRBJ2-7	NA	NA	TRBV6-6	TGTGCCAGCAGTCAACAGACTACCTACGAGCAGTACTTC	CASSQQTTYEQYF
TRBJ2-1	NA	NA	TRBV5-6	TGTGCCAGCAGCTTAAGGCACAATGAGCAGTTCTTC	CASSLRHNEQFF
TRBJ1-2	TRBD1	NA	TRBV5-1	TGCGCCAGCAGCCGCAGGACAGGCACCGAAACAGACTATGGCTACACCTTC	CASSRRTGTETDYGYTF
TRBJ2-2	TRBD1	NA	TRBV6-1	TGTGCCAGCAGTGAACGGGCCAGGGGGTTGGCCGGGGAGCTGTTTTTT	CASSERARGLAGELFF
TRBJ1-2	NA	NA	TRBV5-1	TGCGCCAGCAGCTTAGGCAGCCCAGCCTATGGCTACACCTTC	CASSLGSPAYGYTF
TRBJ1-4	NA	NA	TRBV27	TGTGCCAGCAGTTTAAGACAAACTAATGAAAAACTGTTTTTT	CASSLRQTNEKLFF
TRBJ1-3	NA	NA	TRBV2	TGTGCCAGCAGTGAAGCTAGAAACACCATATATTTT	CASSEARNTIYF